This T cell receptor (beta chain) was sequenced in a study of cytomegalovirus exposure and HLA in healthy donors. Germline values: CDR1 MNHEY, CDR2 SVGAGI. The CDR3 is 13 amino acids. V lost 4 bases, J lost 6 bases, and 12 bases lay in between. Assay: immunoSEQ multiplex PCR; the TCRdb copy retains only in-frame clones and omits some. The data contain 150,000 to 200,000 clones, 81% of them seen just once; the ten biggest clones take up roughly 1.2%. The donors were members of the validation cohort comprising over a hundred subjects, separate from the roughly 600-subject first cohort. The clonotype comes from a woman under 40 in good health and CMV-seronegative. The chain employs TRBV6-5 and TRBJ1-2, with unresolved D. Sequencing used PBMCs. DNA of the CDR3: TGTGCCAGCAGTTTCAGACGAGGGCATGGCTACACCTTC. Residues: CASSFRRGHGYTF.